This T cell receptor (beta chain) was recorded in a study of T cell repertoires in cytomegalovirus infection. Overall study context: Public TCR beta signature analysis indicated the presence of both CMV infection and matching HLA type. Study-wide points: Clonotype analysis showed dominance of the ex vivo response by HLA-C-restricted CMV-specific TCR beta clonotypes.

Using its own MiXCR run on the reads, TCRdb lists one record per CDR3 protein. The top ten clones hold roughly an eighth of a sample with approximately 400,000 distinct CDR3 sequences, roughly 31% of them seen once. Worth noting for this clonotype: Antigen unknown.

Trimming pared 4 bases from V and 0 bases from J, leaving 11 bases between. The length of the CDR3 is 15 residues. Germline V gene lookup returns CDR1 SGHTS and CDR2 YDEGEE. This clonotype was obtained from a human donor in good health (CMV status not recorded). Some clones in this sample may be carry-over from other donors' samples. The sequencing sample was made of PBMCs. The chain recombines TRBV5-8 with TRBJ2-1; D might be TRBD1 (6 bases). CDR3: CASSIGTPSYNEQFF. The CDR3 DNA follows: TGTGCCAGCAGCATCGGGACACCCTCCTACAATGAGCAGTTCTTC.